This T cell receptor beta chain was found in a study of OX40 agonist ivuxolimab in advanced cancers. Study-wide background: Every patient in dose escalation had hepatocellular carcinoma, melanoma, renal cell or head and neck cancer. Partial responses occurred in three patients (one hepatocellular carcinoma, two cutaneous melanoma).

The study, taken as a whole, reports: CD8+ T cells were the subset that, on average, had more expanded clones than CD4+.

This table comes from immunoSEQ multiplex PCR, and its TCRdb copy is limited to in-frame clones, with some not included. The sample consists of some 77,000 clones, just over 90% of them appearing once. CDR1 MDHEN and CDR2 SYDVKM come from the germline V gene. The J segment lost 3 bases and the V segment lost 3 bases, leaving 6 bases of the junction unmatched. This CDR3 has 16 residues. Comments on this clone: What it binds is not known.

This clonotype was sampled from an adult with an advanced solid tumor such as melanoma, head and neck, liver or kidney cancer. The starting material was CD4+ or CD8+ T cells sorted from blood, obtained in a trial of the OX40 agonist ivuxolimab. This rearrangement joins TRBV28 to TRBJ2-2; 8 bases align to TRBD1. The DNA of the CDR3 is TGTGCCAGCAGTTTGCTACAGGGGGTAGACACCGGGGAGCTGTTTTTT. Amino acids: CASSLLQGVDTGELFF.